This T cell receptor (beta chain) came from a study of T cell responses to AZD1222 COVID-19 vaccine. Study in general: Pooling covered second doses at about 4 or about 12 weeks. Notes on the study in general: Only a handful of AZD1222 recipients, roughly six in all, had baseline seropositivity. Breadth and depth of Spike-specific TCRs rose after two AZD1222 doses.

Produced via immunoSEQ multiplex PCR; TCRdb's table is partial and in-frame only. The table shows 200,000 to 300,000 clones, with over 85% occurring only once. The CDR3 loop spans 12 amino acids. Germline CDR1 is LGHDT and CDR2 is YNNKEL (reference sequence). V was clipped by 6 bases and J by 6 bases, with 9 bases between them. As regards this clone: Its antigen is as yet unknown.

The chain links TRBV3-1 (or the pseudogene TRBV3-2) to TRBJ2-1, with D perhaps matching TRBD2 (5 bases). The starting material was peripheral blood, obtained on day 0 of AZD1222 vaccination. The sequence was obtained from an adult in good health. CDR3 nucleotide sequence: TGTGCCAGCAGTAGAAGCGGCAATGAGCAGTTCTTC. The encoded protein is CASSRSGNEQFF.